This T cell receptor (beta chain) was documented in a study of blood T cell repertoires in COVID-19. Method: immunoSEQ multiplex PCR; TCRdb's copy keeps in-frame clones and lacks some. The table records about 90,000 clones, around 80% of them present only once. There are a few counts of this clone. J was trimmed by 4 bases and V by 5 bases; bases with no gene match: 6. CDR3 length equals 15 residues. The germline CDR1 and CDR2 sequences are MDHEN and SYDVKM. The chain links TRBV28 to TRBJ2-2; 8 bases line up with TRBD1. This TCR was recovered from a woman of 80 years or more with active or convalescent COVID-19. The sequencing input was peripheral blood. CDR3 protein: CASSDRGRLTGELFF. As DNA, the CDR3 is TGTGCCAGCAGTGACAGGGGACGCCTCACCGGGGAGCTGTTTTTT.